A single TCR beta chain is shown here with its context. Its specificity is not known. Primers included in the PCR were 60 Vbeta and 13 Jbeta primers. Measured with immunoSEQ multiplex PCR; TCRdb has only the in-frame clones, and not every one. The table includes fewer than 200,000 clones, 76% detected once. This sample was included in a study of cytomegalovirus exposure and HLA in healthy donors. Study-wide findings and caveats: It was shown in a later analysis that HLA-associated TCR beta chains were more clonally expanded than other, equally common chains.

CDR1 and CDR2 from the germline V gene are SGHTA and FQGNSA. The V gene lost 6 bases and the J gene lost 3 bases, with 11 bases spanning the gap. The CDR3 loop spans 14 amino acids. What was sequenced was PBMCs. The gene calls are TRBV7-2 and TRBJ2-2, with a tentative D call TRBD1 (5 bases). The TCR originated in a man aged 60 to 75 in good health and CMV-seronegative. The CDR3 coding sequence is TGTGCCAGCAGTTACCAGGGTCACACCGGGGAGCTGTTTTTT. Residues: CASSYQGHTGELFF. Complete variable domain (other parts from reference TRBV7-2 and TRBJ2-2): GAGVSQSPSNKVTEKGKDVELRCDPISGHTALYWYRQSLGQGLEFLIYFQGNSAPDKSGLPSDRFSAERTGGSVSTLTIQRTQQEDSAVYLCASSYQGHTGELFFGEGSRLTVL.